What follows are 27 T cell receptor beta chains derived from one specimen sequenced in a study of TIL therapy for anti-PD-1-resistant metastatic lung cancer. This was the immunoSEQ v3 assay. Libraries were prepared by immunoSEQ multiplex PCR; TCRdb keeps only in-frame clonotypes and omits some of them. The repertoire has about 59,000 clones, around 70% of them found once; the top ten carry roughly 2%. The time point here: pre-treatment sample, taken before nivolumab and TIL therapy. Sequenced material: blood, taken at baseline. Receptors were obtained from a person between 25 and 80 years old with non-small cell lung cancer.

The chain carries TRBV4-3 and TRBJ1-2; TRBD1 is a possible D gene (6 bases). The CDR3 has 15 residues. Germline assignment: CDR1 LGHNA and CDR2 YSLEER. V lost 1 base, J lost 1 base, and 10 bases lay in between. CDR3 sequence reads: CASSQGGGVNYGYTF. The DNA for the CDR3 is TGCGCCAGCAGCCAAGGAGGGGGGGTTAACTATGGCTACACCTTC.

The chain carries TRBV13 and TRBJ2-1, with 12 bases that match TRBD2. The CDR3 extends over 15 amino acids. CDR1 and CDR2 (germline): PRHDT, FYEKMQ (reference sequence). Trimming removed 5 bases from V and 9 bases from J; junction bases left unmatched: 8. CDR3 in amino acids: CASSVLAGGTGEQFF. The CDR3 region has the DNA TGTGCCAGCAGCGTACTAGCGGGAGGAACGGGTGAGCAGTTCTTC.

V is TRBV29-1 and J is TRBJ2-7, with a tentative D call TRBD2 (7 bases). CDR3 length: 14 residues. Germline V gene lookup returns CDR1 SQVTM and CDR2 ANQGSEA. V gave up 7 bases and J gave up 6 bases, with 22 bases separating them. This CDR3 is CSASTMTGGSEQYF. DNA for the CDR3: TGCAGCGCCTCAACCATGACAGGCGGGAGCGAGCAGTACTTC.

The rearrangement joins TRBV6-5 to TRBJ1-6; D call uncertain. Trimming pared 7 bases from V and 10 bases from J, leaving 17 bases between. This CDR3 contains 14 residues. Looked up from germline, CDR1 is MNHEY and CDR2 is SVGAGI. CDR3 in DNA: TGTGCCAGCAACACCGGACGGGAAAACTCACCCCTCCACTTT. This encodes CASNTGRENSPLHF.

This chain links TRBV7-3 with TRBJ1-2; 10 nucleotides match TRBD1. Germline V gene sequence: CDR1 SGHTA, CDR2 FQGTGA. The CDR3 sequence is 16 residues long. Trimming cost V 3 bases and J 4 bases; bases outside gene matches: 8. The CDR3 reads CASSFSPGTGAYGYTF. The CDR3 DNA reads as TGTGCCAGCAGCTTCTCCCCCGGGACAGGGGCCTATGGCTACACCTTC.

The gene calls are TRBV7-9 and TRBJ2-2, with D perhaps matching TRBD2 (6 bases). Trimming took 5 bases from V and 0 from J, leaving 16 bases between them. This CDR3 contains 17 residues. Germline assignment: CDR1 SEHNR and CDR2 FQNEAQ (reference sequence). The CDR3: CASSGGTAFANTGELFF. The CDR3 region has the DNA TGTGCCAGCAGCGGGGGGACCGCGTTCGCGAACACCGGGGAGCTGTTTTTT.

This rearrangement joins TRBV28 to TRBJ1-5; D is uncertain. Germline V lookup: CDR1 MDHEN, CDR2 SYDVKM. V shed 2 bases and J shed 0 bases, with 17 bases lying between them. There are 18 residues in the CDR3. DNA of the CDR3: TGTGCCAGCAGTTTACCTCCGGCAGGCAGCTATAGCAATCAGCCCCAGCATTTT. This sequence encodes CASSLPPAGSYSNQPQHF.

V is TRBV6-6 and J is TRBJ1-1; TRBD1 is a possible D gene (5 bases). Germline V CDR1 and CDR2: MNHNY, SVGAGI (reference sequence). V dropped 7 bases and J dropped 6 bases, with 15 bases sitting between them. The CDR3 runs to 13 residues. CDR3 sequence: CASINVGGPEAFF. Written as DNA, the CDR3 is TGTGCCAGCATCAACGTCGGGGGACCTGAAGCTTTCTTT.

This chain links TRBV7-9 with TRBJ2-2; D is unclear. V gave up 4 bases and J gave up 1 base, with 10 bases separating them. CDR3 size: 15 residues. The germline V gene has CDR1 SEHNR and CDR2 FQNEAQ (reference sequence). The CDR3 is CASSSPFGNTGELFF. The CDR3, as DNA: TGTGCCAGCAGCTCCCCGTTCGGGAACACCGGGGAGCTGTTTTTT. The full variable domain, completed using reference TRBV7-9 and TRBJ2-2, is DTGVSQNPRHKITKRGQNVTFRCDPISEHNRLYWYRQTLGQGPEFLTYFQNEAQLEKSRLLSDRFSAERPKGSFSTLEIQRTEQGDSAMYLCASSSPFGNTGELFFGEGSRLTVL.

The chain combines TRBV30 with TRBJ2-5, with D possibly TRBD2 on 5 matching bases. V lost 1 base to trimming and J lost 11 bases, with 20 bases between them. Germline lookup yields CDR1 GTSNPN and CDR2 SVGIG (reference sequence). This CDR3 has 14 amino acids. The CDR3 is CAWSETGLAREQYF. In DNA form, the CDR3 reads TGTGCCTGGAGTGAAACGGGTTTAGCGAGGGAGCAGTACTTC.

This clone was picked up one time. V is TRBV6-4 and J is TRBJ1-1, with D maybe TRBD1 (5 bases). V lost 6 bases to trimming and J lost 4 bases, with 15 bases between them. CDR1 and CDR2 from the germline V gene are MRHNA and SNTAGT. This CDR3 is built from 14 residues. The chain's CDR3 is CASRSGPRGTEAFF. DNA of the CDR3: TGTGCCAGCAGATCCGGGCCGAGGGGCACTGAAGCTTTCTTT.

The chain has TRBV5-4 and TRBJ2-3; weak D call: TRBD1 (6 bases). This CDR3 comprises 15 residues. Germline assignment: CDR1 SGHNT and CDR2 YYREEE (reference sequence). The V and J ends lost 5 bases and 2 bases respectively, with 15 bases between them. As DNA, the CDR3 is TGTGCCAGCAGTACCTTGGACAGTTTCACAGATACGCAGTATTTT. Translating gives CASSTLDSFTDTQYF.

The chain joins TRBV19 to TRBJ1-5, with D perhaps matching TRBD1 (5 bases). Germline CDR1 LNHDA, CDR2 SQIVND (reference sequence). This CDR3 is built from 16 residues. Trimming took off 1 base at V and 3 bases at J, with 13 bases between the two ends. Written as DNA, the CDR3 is TGTGCCAGTAGTATAGGAATCACAGGTCCCAATCAGCCCCAGCATTTT. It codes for CASSIGITGPNQPQHF.

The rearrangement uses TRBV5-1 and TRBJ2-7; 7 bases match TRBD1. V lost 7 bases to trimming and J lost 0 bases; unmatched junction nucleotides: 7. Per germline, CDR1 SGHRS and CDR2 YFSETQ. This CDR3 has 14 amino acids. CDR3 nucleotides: TGCGCCAGCGGCACGGGACAGAGCTCCTACGAGCAGTACTTC. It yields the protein CASGTGQSSYEQYF.

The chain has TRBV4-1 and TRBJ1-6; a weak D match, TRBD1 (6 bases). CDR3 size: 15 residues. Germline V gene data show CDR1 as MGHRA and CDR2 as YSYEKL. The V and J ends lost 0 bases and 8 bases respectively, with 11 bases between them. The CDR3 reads CASSQETGPHSPLHF. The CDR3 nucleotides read TGCGCCAGCAGCCAAGAAACAGGGCCCCATTCACCCCTCCACTTT.

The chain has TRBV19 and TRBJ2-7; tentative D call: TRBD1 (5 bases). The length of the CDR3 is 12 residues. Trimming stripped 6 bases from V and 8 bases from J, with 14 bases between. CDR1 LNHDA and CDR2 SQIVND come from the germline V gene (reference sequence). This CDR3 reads CASSPRQGQQYF. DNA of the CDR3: TGTGCCAGTAGCCCTCGCCAGGGTCAGCAGTACTTC.

Here the CDR3 DNA reads TGCGCCAGCAGCCAACGCGGGAGGGTAAGCGAGCAGTACTTC. Its translation: CASSQRGRVSEQYF. This chain uses TRBV4-1 with TRBJ2-7; 9 nucleotides match TRBD2. The CDR3 has 14 amino acids. The trim removed 2 bases at V and 6 bases at J, leaving 5 bases unmatched. Germline CDR1 reads MGHRA; CDR2 reads YSYEKL.

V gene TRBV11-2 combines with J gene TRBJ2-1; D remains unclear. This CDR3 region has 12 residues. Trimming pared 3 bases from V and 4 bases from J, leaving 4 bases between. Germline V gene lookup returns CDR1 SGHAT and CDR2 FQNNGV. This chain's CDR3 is CASSFGYNEQFF. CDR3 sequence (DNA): TGTGCCAGCAGCTTCGGGTACAATGAGCAGTTCTTC.

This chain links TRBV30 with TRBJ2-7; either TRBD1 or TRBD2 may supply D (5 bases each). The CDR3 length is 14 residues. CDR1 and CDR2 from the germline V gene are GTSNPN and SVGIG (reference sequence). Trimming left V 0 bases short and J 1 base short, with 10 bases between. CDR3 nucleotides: TGTGCCTGGAGTGTAGGTGAGGGGTCCTACGAGCAGTACTTC. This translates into CAWSVGEGSYEQYF.

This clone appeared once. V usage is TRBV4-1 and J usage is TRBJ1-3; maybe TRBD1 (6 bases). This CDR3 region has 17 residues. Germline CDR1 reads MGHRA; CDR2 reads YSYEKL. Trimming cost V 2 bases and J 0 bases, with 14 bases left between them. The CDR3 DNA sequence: TGCGCCAGCAGCCAATACACAGGGATGGTCTCTGGAAACACCATATATTTT. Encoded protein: CASSQYTGMVSGNTIYF.

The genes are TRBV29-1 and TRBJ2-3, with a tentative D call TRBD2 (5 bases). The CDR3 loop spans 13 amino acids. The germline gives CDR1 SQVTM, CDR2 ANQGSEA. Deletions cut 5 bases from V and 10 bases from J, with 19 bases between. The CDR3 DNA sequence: TGCAGCGTTTACCGACCTAGCCAACCAGCGCAGTATTTT. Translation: CSVYRPSQPAQYF.

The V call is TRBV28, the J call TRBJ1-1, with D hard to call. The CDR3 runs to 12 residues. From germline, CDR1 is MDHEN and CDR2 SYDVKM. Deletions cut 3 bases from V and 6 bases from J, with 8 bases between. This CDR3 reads CASSFFRAEAFF. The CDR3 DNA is TGTGCCAGCAGTTTCTTCCGGGCTGAAGCTTTCTTT.

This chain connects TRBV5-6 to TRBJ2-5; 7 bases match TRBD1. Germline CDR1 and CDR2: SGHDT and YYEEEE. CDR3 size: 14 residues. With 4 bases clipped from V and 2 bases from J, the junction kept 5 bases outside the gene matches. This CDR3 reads CASSTGQPQETQYF. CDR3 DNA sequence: TGTGCCAGCAGCACGGGACAGCCTCAAGAGACCCAGTACTTC.

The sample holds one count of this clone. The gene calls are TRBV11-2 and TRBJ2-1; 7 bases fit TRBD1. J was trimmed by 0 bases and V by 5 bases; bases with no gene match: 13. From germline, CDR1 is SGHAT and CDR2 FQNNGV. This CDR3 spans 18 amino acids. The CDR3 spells CASSHLSGTANSYNEQFF. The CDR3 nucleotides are TGTGCCAGCAGCCATTTATCCGGGACAGCAAACTCCTACAATGAGCAGTTCTTC.

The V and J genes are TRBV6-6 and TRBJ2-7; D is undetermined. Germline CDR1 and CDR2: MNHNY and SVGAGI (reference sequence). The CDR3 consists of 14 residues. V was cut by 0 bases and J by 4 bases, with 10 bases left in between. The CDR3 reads CASSYSERAYEQYF. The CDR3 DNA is TGTGCCAGCAGTTACTCGGAGAGAGCTTACGAGCAGTACTTC.

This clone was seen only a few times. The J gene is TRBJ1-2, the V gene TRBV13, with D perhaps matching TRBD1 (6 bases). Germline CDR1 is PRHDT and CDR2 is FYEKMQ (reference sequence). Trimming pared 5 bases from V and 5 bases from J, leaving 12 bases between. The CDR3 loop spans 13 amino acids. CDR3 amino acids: CASSLQGLYGYTF. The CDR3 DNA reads TGTGCCAGCAGCCTACAGGGCCTATATGGCTACACCTTC.

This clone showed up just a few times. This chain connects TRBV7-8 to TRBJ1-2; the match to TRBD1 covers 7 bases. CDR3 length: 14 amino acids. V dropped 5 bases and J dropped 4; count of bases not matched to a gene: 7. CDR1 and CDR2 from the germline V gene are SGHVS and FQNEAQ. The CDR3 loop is CASSETGQGYGYTF. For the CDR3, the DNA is TGTGCCAGCAGCGAGACAGGGCAAGGCTATGGCTACACCTTC.